The T cell receptor (beta chain) under discussion was sequenced for a study of Graves' ophthalmopathy and Graves' hyperthyroidism (dated by TCRdb to the late 2010s). Study-wide context: Peripheral blood was collected at initial diagnosis, before any treatment. The study used signatures of the TCR beta repertoire to tell Graves' ophthalmopathy apart from Graves' hyperthyroidism and to predict which patients would progress to ophthalmopathy. In total, around 140 blood samples were TCR-sequenced: around 42 ophthalmopathy, some 72 hyperthyroidism and some 17 hyperthyroidism-to-ophthalmopathy patients. To explore V-J signatures distinguishing ophthalmopathy from hyperthyroidism, a discovery set of under 110 patients (roughly 45 ophthalmopathy, roughly 55 stable hyperthyroidism) was enrolled. For independent validation, a separate cohort was made up of 18 to 20 hyperthyroidism patients plus 17 patients who later progressed from hyperthyroidism to ophthalmopathy. In roughly six hyperthyroidism patients, the T-cell repertoire of thyroid tissue was compared with the T-cell repertoire of blood. Following sample collection, hyperthyroidism patients were given methimazole at a starting dose of 30 mg daily, and ophthalmopathy patients were given high-dose intravenous methylprednisolone.

There are many counts of this clonotype. What antigen it recognizes has not been identified. Nothing much larger sits one base from this clone, and base qualities are not available. The CDR3 numbers 15 residues from cysteine through phenylalanine. Here the CDR3 DNA is all that survives: 45 bases in frame from base 1. Trimmed from V: 3 bases; trimmed from J: 4 bases; junction bases lacking a gene match: 8. CDR1 SGHDT and CDR2 YYEEEE were looked up in the germline V gene. Patients with ophthalmopathy had moderately to severely active disease, with a Clinical Activity Score of 3 or more, a NOSPECS grade of 4 or more, and a disease duration of less than 3 months. Patients with other autoimmune diseases, uncontrolled infections, pregnancy or lactation were excluded. Clinical symptoms, serum thyroxine, TRAb, thyroid ultrasound and orbital computed tomography were used for diagnosis. PBMCs were isolated from about 9.1 ml of fresh peripheral blood by Ficoll-Paque density gradient centrifugation. Trizol reagent was used to extract the total RNA, and its quality was then checked on an Agilent 2100 Bioanalyzer.

For repertoire sequencing, the TCR beta CDR3 regions were amplified from RNA transcripts. The first round was an RT-PCR using HTBI primers with the Qiagen OneStep RT-PCR kit, and this first round was followed by a second-round multiplex PCR, then size selection and purification. Sequencing of the libraries was carried out on an Illumina HiSeq2000 in paired-end mode with 100 bp reads. As for the authors' bioinformatics: SOAPnuke was used to process the reads, throwing out any read that had adapters, had uncalled bases, had a mean Phred below 15, or lacked an exact constant-primer or identifier match. COPE v1.2.5 was used to merge the high-quality paired reads. Each unique nucleotide sequence was treated as a clonotype, and MiTCR v1.1 was used to align the clonotypes to the IMGT TRB V, D and J references. The analysis was limited to V-J combinations with a frequency above 0.0001, which together covered 99.2% of repertoires. For each V-J combination, a TCR clonal expansion and chaos score was defined as the ratio of F50 clonal expansion to chaos observed in the TCRdist matrix. Features were reduced by Welch's t-statistics and random forest to approximately 12 V-J combinations, which fed a naive Bayes classifier. Thyroid-blood repertoire similarity was quantified with the Morisita-Horn index. TCRdb reanalyzed the raw reads on its own, using fastp at Q25 for trimming and MiXCR for clone calling, and kept in-frame beta chains. Every entry covers one CDR3 protein and lists the most common genes and DNA from its rows. The V and J calls and clone size are TCRdb's, not the authors'. Recorded for this sample are about 640,000 distinct CDR3 sequences; over 40% of them occurred a single time. The ten largest clones take up over 2.5% of the sample.

The investigation overall reported the following: Most expanded thyroid clonotypes with a frequency above 0.001 also appeared in blood, which suggests that blood repertoires may reflect the immune response in the thyroid. No statistical method was used to predetermine the sample size, and group allocation was not hidden from the investigators. In validation, the model predicted ophthalmopathy progression with nearly 71% sensitivity and 72.22% specificity; roughly 12 predicted patients were CT-confirmed with GO in a median of approximately 6.2 months. In cross-validation, the 13-signature model distinguished ophthalmopathy from stable hyperthyroidism with 85% to 90% sensitivity and almost 83% specificity, and in the test set the corresponding values were roughly 78% and 74%.

The receptor was isolated from an adult man with Graves' ophthalmopathy. Here the chain combines TRBV5-6 and TRBJ1-2, with 8 bases in between that match TRBD1. Sequenced: peripheral blood. The CDR3 region: CASSYFSGQVYGYTF. The bases read TGTGCCAGCAGCTATTTTTCGGGACAGGTCTATGGCTACACCTTC.